This T cell receptor beta chain was observed in a study of T cell clusters in autoimmune cytopenias. TRB was amplified by touch-down multiplex PCR, primer pools A and B combined. TCRdb reanalyzed the multiplex PCR reads and collapses them to one entry per CDR3 protein, without DNA. The sample totals around 8,000 distinct CDR3 sequences. This CDR3 has 16 amino acids. Germline CDR1 is DFQATT and CDR2 is SNEGSKA (reference sequence). TRB was amplified from roughly 0.25 ug of peripheral blood genomic DNA per sample. This clonotype originated in a human donor with an autoimmune cytopenia or autoimmune hepatitis (not recorded which). This chain joins TRBV20-1 and TRBJ2-3; absent DNA, TCRdb's TRBD2 call cannot be checked. Sample: peripheral blood. The CDR3 spells CSARVPGLAGPDTQYF.